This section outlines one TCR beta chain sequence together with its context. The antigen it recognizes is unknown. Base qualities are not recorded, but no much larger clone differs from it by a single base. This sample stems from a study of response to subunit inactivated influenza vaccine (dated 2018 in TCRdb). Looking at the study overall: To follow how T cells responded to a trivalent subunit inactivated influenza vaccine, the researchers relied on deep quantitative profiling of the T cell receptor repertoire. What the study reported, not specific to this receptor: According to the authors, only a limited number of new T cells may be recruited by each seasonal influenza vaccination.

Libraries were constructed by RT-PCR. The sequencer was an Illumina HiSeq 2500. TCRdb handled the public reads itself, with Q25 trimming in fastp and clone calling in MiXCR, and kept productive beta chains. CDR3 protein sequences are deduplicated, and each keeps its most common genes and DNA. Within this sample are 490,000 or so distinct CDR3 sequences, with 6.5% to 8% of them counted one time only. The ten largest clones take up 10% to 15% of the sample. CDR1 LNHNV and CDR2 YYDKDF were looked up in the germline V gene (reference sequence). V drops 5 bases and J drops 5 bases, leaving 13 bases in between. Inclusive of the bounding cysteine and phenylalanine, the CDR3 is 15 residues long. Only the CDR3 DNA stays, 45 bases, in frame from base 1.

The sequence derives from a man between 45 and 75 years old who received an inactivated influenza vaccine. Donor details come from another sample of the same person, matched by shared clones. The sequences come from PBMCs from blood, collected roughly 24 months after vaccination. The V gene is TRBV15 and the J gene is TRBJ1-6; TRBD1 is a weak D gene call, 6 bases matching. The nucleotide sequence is TGTGCCACCAGCCCCTCAGGGGCGAATAATTCACCCCTCCACTTT. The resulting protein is CATSPSGANNSPLHF.